This entry features one TCR beta chain sequence. The length of the CDR3 is 16 residues. Trimming cost V 0 bases and J 7 bases, with 13 bases left between them. In germline, CDR1 is MNHEY, CDR2 SVGEGT. This sample was taken from a study of control samples from healthy donors and cancer patients. Repertoires were generated with immunoSEQ multiplex PCR, while TCRdb's copy carries only in-frame clones and drops some. The top ten hold 28% of the sample, which has 63,000 or so clones, 84% seen once. The TCR sequence derives from a man aged 50-59 years in good health. The chain carries TRBV6-2 or TRBV6-3 and TRBJ1-6, with a possible D match to TRBD1 (6 bases). Input material: blood. Written as DNA, the CDR3 is TGTGCCAGCAGTTACTCCCCAGACAGGAGAAATTCACCCCTCCACTTT. The encoded protein is CASSYSPDRRNSPLHF.